These 22 T cell receptor beta chains share one sample of origin, sequenced in a study of response to subunit inactivated influenza vaccine. MiXCR was run by TCRdb on the RT-PCR reads, yielding one entry per CDR3 protein. The sample carries approximately 700,000 distinct CDR3 sequences, 15% to 18% recorded once. This specimen consisted of PBMCs from blood, obtained 11 to 12 days after vaccination. All receptors come from a man aged 50 to 60 who received an inactivated influenza vaccine.

This clonotype occurred a few times. V and J are TRBV11-2 and TRBJ2-1, with TRBD1 matching 7 bases. The J segment lost 3 bases and the V segment lost 6 bases, leaving 8 bases of the junction unmatched. The CDR3 is made up of 15 amino acids. From germline, CDR1 is SGHAT and CDR2 FQNNGV. The CDR3 region is CASRRNRGLYNEQFF. The CDR3 DNA reads TGTGCCAGCAGACGAAACAGGGGCCTCTACAATGAGCAGTTCTTC.

This clonotype was seen a handful of times. The chain employs TRBV5-4 and TRBJ2-5; possible D gene TRBD1, 6 bases. There are 15 residues in the CDR3. Trimming cost V 3 bases and J 3 bases, with 15 bases left between them. The germline gives CDR1 SGHNT, CDR2 YYREEE (reference sequence). This chain's CDR3 is CASSSIGQNKETQYF. In DNA form, the CDR3 reads TGTGCCAGCAGCTCCATTGGACAGAATAAAGAGACCCAGTACTTC. The variable domain in full, with the rest retrieved from reference TRBV5-4 and TRBJ2-5, is ETGVTQSPTHLIKTRGQQVTLRCSSQSGHNTVSWYQQALGQGPQFIFQYYREEENGRGNFPPRFSGLQFPNYSSELNVNALELDDSALYLCASSSIGQNKETQYFGPGTRLLVL.

This chain connects TRBV30 to TRBJ2-2, with D perhaps TRBD1 (5 bases). The length of the CDR3 is 14 residues. The germline gives CDR1 GTSNPN, CDR2 SVGIG (reference sequence). V shed 4 bases and J shed 1 base, with 10 bases lying between them. The CDR3 protein is CAWTPDKNTGELFF. The CDR3 DNA is TGTGCCTGGACCCCGGACAAGAACACCGGGGAGCTGTTTTTT. The variable domain in full, completed from reference TRBV30 and TRBJ2-2, reads SQTIHQWPATLVQPVGSPLSLECTVEGTSNPNLYWYRQAAGRGLQLLFYSVGIGQISSEVPQNLSASRPQDRQFILSSKKLLLSDSGFYLCAWTPDKNTGELFFGEGSRLTVL.

The J gene is TRBJ2-3, the V gene TRBV4-3, with 8 bases aligning to TRBD1. This CDR3 contains 17 residues. V shed 0 bases and J 1 base; nucleotides not matched to a gene: 6. From germline, CDR1 is LGHNA and CDR2 YSLEER. The CDR3 here is CASSQDYGGQGTDTQYF. CDR3 DNA: TGCGCCAGCAGCCAAGATTACGGGGGACAGGGCACAGATACGCAGTATTTT.

This rearrangement joins TRBV5-6 to TRBJ1-5; D perhaps matches TRBD1 (6 bases). The length of the CDR3 is 12 residues. V was trimmed by 5 bases and J by 7 bases, leaving 10 bases between them. Germline lookup yields CDR1 SGHDT and CDR2 YYEEEE. CDR3 amino acids: CASSRGSQPQHF. The CDR3 DNA reads as TGTGCCAGCAGTAGGGGGAGCCAGCCCCAGCATTTT.

The V gene is TRBV3-1, the J gene TRBJ2-1; possibly TRBD2 for D (6 bases). This CDR3 region has 14 residues. V lost 5 bases, J lost 5 bases, and 13 bases lay in between. CDR1 is LGHDT, CDR2 YNNKEL, per germline (reference sequence). The CDR3, as DNA: TGTGCCAGCAGCGCCCGGGACTTCCACAATGAGCAGTTCTTC. It encodes CASSARDFHNEQFF.

This chain joins TRBV4-3 and TRBJ2-7; 10 bases are shared with TRBD1. Germline V gene data show CDR1 as LGHNA and CDR2 as YSLEER. J was trimmed by 4 bases and V by 2 bases; bases with no gene match: 8. This CDR3 region has 16 residues. In nucleotides, the CDR3 is TGCGCCAGCAGCCAAAATTACAGGGACAGGGGTTACGAGCAGTACTTC. Its translation is CASSQNYRDRGYEQYF.

This clonotype has just a few counts. The CDR3 DNA reads as TGTGCCAGCAGTTATTTATTAGCGGGGAGGGATGAGCAGTTCTTC. This codes for CASSYLLAGRDEQFF. V is TRBV6-2 or TRBV6-3 and J is TRBJ2-1; 8 nucleotides agree with TRBD2. Germline loops: CDR1 MNHEY, CDR2 SVGEGT. Losses at the gene ends were 3 bases for V and 8 bases for J; bases not matched to a gene: 9. CDR3 size: 15 residues.

The V and J genes are TRBV5-1 and TRBJ2-6; tentatively, D is TRBD2 (6 bases). Trimming pared 0 bases from V and 8 bases from J, leaving 21 bases between. CDR1 and CDR2 from the germline V gene are SGHRS and YFSETQ. The CDR3 length is 18 residues. The CDR3 DNA follows: TGCGCCAGCAGCTTGGCCTTTAAGACGCAGGGAGGTTCCAACGTCCTGACTTTC. This translates into CASSLAFKTQGGSNVLTF.

The chain links TRBV20-1 to TRBJ2-7; D call uncertain. Germline V gives CDR1 DFQATT, CDR2 SNEGSKA (reference sequence). The CDR3 length is 13 residues. V dropped 5 bases and J dropped 5 bases, with 16 bases sitting between them. CDR3 coding DNA: TGCAGTGCTCCCGGTTTGGGAAAGGACGAGCAGTACTTC. This translates into CSAPGLGKDEQYF.

The V call is TRBV30, the J call TRBJ1-2; 8 nucleotides line up with TRBD1. The CDR3 runs to 12 residues. V was pared by 4 bases and J by 7 bases, with 5 bases of the junction left unmatched. Germline CDR1 reads GTSNPN; CDR2 reads SVGIG (reference sequence). This CDR3 reads CAWTGGSSGYTF. CDR3 sequence (DNA): TGTGCCTGGACAGGGGGCTCATCTGGCTACACCTTC.

This clonotype showed up just a few times. The V and J genes are TRBV27 and TRBJ2-1; possible D gene TRBD1, 5 bases. CDR3 length: 14 residues. Germline CDR1 MNHEY, CDR2 SMNVEV (reference sequence). Trimming removed 5 bases at V and 6 bases at J, with 14 bases between. DNA of the CDR3: TGTGCCAGCAGTCCGGAAATCAGGGCCAATGAGCAGTTCTTC. Residues: CASSPEIRANEQFF.

The V and J genes are TRBV7-9 and TRBJ1-1; 8 nucleotides align to TRBD1. Looked up from germline, CDR1 is SEHNR and CDR2 is FQNEAQ (reference sequence). V trimming: 2 bases; J trimming: 11 bases; junction bases outside the gene matches: 10. CDR3 length: 14 amino acids. CDR3 sequence reads: CASSLITGGGEAFF. CDR3 nucleotide sequence: TGTGCCAGCAGCTTAATCACAGGGGGAGGGGAGGCTTTCTTT.

This chain joins TRBV12-3 or TRBV12-4 and TRBJ2-2; 9 positions agree with TRBD1. This CDR3 spans 15 amino acids. V shed 3 bases, J shed 5 bases, and the junction held 4 bases outside the gene matches. The CDR3, as DNA: TGTGCCAGCAGTTTCTACAGGGGGCTGACCGGGGAGCTGTTTTTT. Translated, it gives CASSFYRGLTGELFF.

This chain links TRBV6-4 with TRBJ1-2, with TRBD1 identical over 8 bases. The CDR3 consists of 20 residues. CDR1 and CDR2 (germline): MRHNA, SNTAGT. The V and J ends lost 8 bases and 5 bases, in that order; junction bases with no gene match: 28. The DNA for the CDR3 is TGTGCCAGCCGGTATCGAGCGGCTTCGTCGACCGGGACAGGCAAATATGGCTACACCTTC. Translated, it gives CASRYRAASSTGTGKYGYTF.

This clonotype was detected only once. This chain uses TRBV4-3 with TRBJ2-3; 9 bases align to TRBD1. CDR3 length: 15 amino acids. Trimming removed 3 bases from V and 2 bases from J; junction bases left unmatched: 3. CDR1 is LGHNA, CDR2 YSLEER, per germline. CDR3 DNA: TGCGCCAGCAGCCACGGGGACAGGGACACAGATACGCAGTATTTT. This translates into CASSHGDRDTDTQYF.

This clonotype was observed a handful of times. This sequence joins TRBV20-1 and TRBJ2-1; D might be TRBD1 or TRBD2, each matching 6 bases. V lost 7 bases, J lost 10 bases, and 23 bases lay in between. Germline V gene lookup returns CDR1 DFQATT and CDR2 SNEGSKA (reference sequence). The CDR3 totals 14 residues. CDR3 region: CSGDRGAGILEQFF. In nucleotides, the CDR3 is TGCAGTGGGGATAGGGGGGCCGGGATTTTGGAGCAGTTCTTC.

The DNA for the CDR3 is TGTGCCACCAGCAGTAGGGGTAGGGGACACCGAAACGTGAAGCCCCAGCATTTT. Its translation is CATSSRGRGHRNVKPQHF. The chain is built from TRBV15 and TRBJ1-5; D perhaps matches TRBD1 (6 bases). This CDR3 spans 18 amino acids. Germline V lookup: CDR1 LNHNV, CDR2 YYDKDF (reference sequence). The V gene lost 3 bases and the J gene lost 8 bases, with 26 bases spanning the gap.

This clonotype was picked up a small number of times. The gene calls are TRBV7-9 and TRBJ2-1; tentatively, D is TRBD1 (5 bases). Germline CDR1 is SEHNR and CDR2 is FQNEAQ (reference sequence). Trimming removed 6 bases from V and 6 bases from J, with 12 bases in between. The CDR3 is made up of 13 amino acids. The CDR3 nucleotides are TGTGCCAGCAGGGTGGGGCCGTCCAATGAGCAGTTCTTC. Protein sequence: CASRVGPSNEQFF. Combining the CDR3 with reference TRBV7-9 and TRBJ2-1 gives the whole variable domain DTGVSQNPRHKITKRGQNVTFRCDPISEHNRLYWYRQTLGQGPEFLTYFQNEAQLEKSRLLSDRFSAERPKGSFSTLEIQRTEQGDSAMYLCASRVGPSNEQFFGPGTRLTVL.

The chain recombines TRBV18 with TRBJ1-1; TRBD1 might be the D (5 bases). This CDR3 spans 14 amino acids. The V gene's germline CDR1 is KGHSH and CDR2 LQKENI. Trimming cost V 6 bases and J 6 bases, with 17 bases left between them. As DNA, the CDR3 is TGTGCCAGCTCCTTCAGGGAGGGGTCGGCTGAAGCTTTCTTT. Its translation: CASSFREGSAEAFF.

This clonotype showed up many times. The V call is TRBV5-1, the J call TRBJ2-7; D not resolved. CDR1 is SGHRS, CDR2 YFSETQ, per germline. The CDR3 is made up of 14 amino acids. Between the trimmed V and J ends, which lost 0 bases and 3 bases, there was a span of 10 bases. The CDR3 coding sequence is TGCGCCAGCAGCTTGGCTCCAGCGAGCTACGAGCAGTACTTC. Protein: CASSLAPASYEQYF.

The rearrangement links TRBV27 to TRBJ2-3; D might be TRBD1 or TRBD2, each matching 5 bases. V lost 8 bases to trimming and J lost 4 bases, with 13 bases between them. The CDR3 has 13 residues. Germline loops: CDR1 MNHEY, CDR2 SMNVEV (reference sequence). CDR3 in amino acids: CASWDPRPDTQYF. The CDR3 DNA is TGTGCCAGCTGGGACCCGCGACCAGATACGCAGTATTTT.